This TCR beta chain was captured by sequencing in a study of a mutant IDH1 vaccine in newly diagnosed glioma. Study-level background: Treated individuals were approximately 62% male and around 40% female, averaging about 41 years of age. The study, taken as a whole, reports: Pseudoprogression apparently lacked any relation to changes in top peripheral T cell clonotypes.

Of note for this clone: The target antigen is unknown.

This CDR3 is 14 amino acids long. Germline lookup yields CDR1 SGDLS and CDR2 YYNGEE. The ends were cut back, 0 bases at V and 3 bases at J, with 8 bases in the middle. TCRdb's table, derived via immunoSEQ multiplex PCR, lists solely in-frame clones and lacks some. This repertoire shows 45,000 to 55,000 clones, 70% to 80% found once; its top ten account for 12%. The time point is: week 35, safety follow-up. Vaccination comprised doses that each held 300 ug of mutant IDH1 20-mer peptide, plus topical imiquimod. The rearrangement uses TRBV9 and TRBJ2-3; no clear D gene. The receptor was isolated from a man aged 35-49 years with glioma. Sequencing was performed on PBMCs, taken from a glioma patient whose treatment included an IDH1 peptide vaccine. CDR3 in amino acids: CASSVGADTDTQYF. In nucleotides, the CDR3 is TGTGCCAGCAGCGTAGGGGCAGATACAGATACGCAGTATTTT. The variable domain in full, completed from reference TRBV9 and TRBJ2-3, reads DSGVTQTPKHLITATGQRVTLRCSPRSGDLSVYWYQQSLDQGLQFLIQYYNGEERAKGNILERFSAQQFPDLHSELNLSSLELGDSALYFCASSVGADTDTQYFGPGTRLTVL.